One sample yielded the 28 T cell receptor beta chains listed below, sequenced in a study of blood T cell repertoires in COVID-19. Clones were read by immunoSEQ multiplex PCR, and TCRdb kept only the in-frame ones, dropping some. The sample contains around 300,000 clones, approximately 85% of which appear only once. The material sequenced was peripheral blood. The receptor source for this set is a human donor in a cohort sampled during active COVID-19.

V gene TRBV9 combines with J gene TRBJ2-2; 7 bases are shared with TRBD1. This CDR3 has 14 residues. Looked up from germline, CDR1 is SGDLS and CDR2 is YYNGEE. V trimming: 0 bases; J trimming: 4 bases; junction bases outside the gene matches: 0. The CDR3 here is CASSVGDSTGELFF. DNA of the CDR3: TGTGCCAGCAGCGTAGGGGACAGCACCGGGGAGCTGTTTTTT.

This clone was seen a single time. This chain connects TRBV15 to TRBJ1-5, with D unresolved. V dropped 3 bases and J dropped 0 bases, with 6 bases sitting between them. Germline CDR1 is LNHNV and CDR2 is YYDKDF (reference sequence). The CDR3 has 14 amino acids. CDR3 residues: CATSRTNSNQPQHF. The DNA for the CDR3 is TGTGCCACCAGCAGGACTAATAGCAATCAGCCCCAGCATTTT.

The chain links TRBV19 to TRBJ2-1, with D possibly being TRBD1 (5 bases). Germline CDR1 reads LNHDA; CDR2 reads SQIVND (reference sequence). V lost 1 base, J lost 11 bases, and 9 bases lay in between. The CDR3 covers 12 residues. The CDR3 sequence is CASSIAGKQQFF. CDR3 nucleotide sequence: TGTGCCAGTAGTATAGCAGGGAAGCAGCAGTTCTTC. Full variable domain (outside the CDR3, taken from reference TRBV19 and TRBJ2-1): DGGITQSPKYLFRKEGQNVTLSCEQNLNHDAMYWYRQDPGQGLRLIYYSQIVNDFQKGDIAEGYSVSREKKESFPLTVTSAQKNPTAFYLCASSIAGKQQFFGPGTRLTVL.

V usage is TRBV27 and J usage is TRBJ1-2; possible D gene TRBD1, 6 bases. Trimming pared 5 bases from V and 8 bases from J, leaving 15 bases between. The CDR3 has 13 amino acids. Germline V gives CDR1 MNHEY, CDR2 SMNVEV (reference sequence). The CDR3 here is CASSTLLQGGYTF. The CDR3 DNA reads TGTGCCAGCAGTACTCTTCTTCAGGGGGGCTACACCTTC.

The CDR3 coding sequence is TGTGCCAGCAGCCCGTGGGACACTAGTAACACCATATATTTT. Translated: CASSPWDTSNTIYF. J is TRBJ1-3 and V is TRBV3-1 (or the pseudogene TRBV3-2); D is possibly TRBD1 (6 bases). In germline, CDR1 is LGHDT, CDR2 YNNKEL (reference sequence). This CDR3 contains 14 residues. Trimming removed 4 bases at V and 7 bases at J, with 14 bases between.

This clone was counted a single time. The chain has TRBV14 and TRBJ2-5; 8 bases agree with TRBD1. The CDR3 covers 17 residues. In germline, CDR1 is SGHDN, CDR2 FVKESK. J was trimmed by 2 bases and V by 1 base; bases with no gene match: 9. The CDR3 sequence: CASSQAPRNRGQETQYF. The CDR3 DNA follows: TGTGCCAGCAGCCAAGCTCCTCGGAACAGGGGGCAAGAGACCCAGTACTTC.

This chain joins TRBV24-1 and TRBJ1-2; TRBD1 matches at 9 bases. J gave up 2 bases and V 4 bases, and 4 bases lay outside the gene matches. In germline, CDR1 is KGHDR, CDR2 SFDVKD. CDR3 length equals 15 residues. The CDR3 nucleotides read TGTGCCACCAGTGACGGACAGGGGACAAACTATGGCTACACCTTC. Its protein is CATSDGQGTNYGYTF.

CDR3 sequence: CASSPRGRGTEAFF. The CDR3 DNA follows: TGTGCCAGTAGTCCCAGGGGGCGAGGGACTGAAGCTTTCTTT. The chain uses TRBV19 and TRBJ1-1, with TRBD1 matching over 8 bases. This CDR3 region has 14 residues. J gave up 5 bases and V 5 bases, and 7 bases lay outside the gene matches. Per the germline V gene, CDR1 is LNHDA and CDR2 is SQIVND (reference sequence).

This clone was seen once. This sequence joins TRBV19 and TRBJ2-4; D gene uncertain. The CDR3 spans 12 residues. The V end lost 2 bases, the J end lost 7 bases, and 6 bases lay between the germline ends. The germline V gene has CDR1 LNHDA and CDR2 SQIVND (reference sequence). CDR3 DNA sequence: TGTGCCAGTAGTATATTGTCGAACATTCAGTACTTC. It translates to CASSILSNIQYF.

The V and J genes are TRBV19 and TRBJ1-1, with unresolved D. Germline V lookup: CDR1 LNHDA, CDR2 SQIVND (reference sequence). The CDR3 consists of 15 residues. V lost 5 bases to trimming and J lost 0 bases, with 13 bases between them. DNA of the CDR3: TGTGCCAGTAGTCCGGGTCCTACATTGAACACTGAAGCTTTCTTT. Translated, it gives CASSPGPTLNTEAFF.

The chain has TRBV9 and TRBJ2-7, with D maybe TRBD1 (6 bases). Trimming left V 4 bases short and J 0 bases short, with 11 bases between. The CDR3 has 14 residues. The germline V gene has CDR1 SGDLS and CDR2 YYNGEE. CDR3 region: CASSPGQFSYEQYF. The DNA for the CDR3 is TGTGCCAGCAGCCCCGGACAGTTCTCCTACGAGCAGTACTTC.

Only a few counts were recorded for this clone. This chain links TRBV25-1 with TRBJ1-5; 9 bases are shared with TRBD1. The CDR3 runs to 17 residues. J lost 1 base, V lost 5 bases, and 9 bases had no gene match. Germline loops: CDR1 MGHDK, CDR2 SYGVNS. CDR3 protein: CASSPGTGLGSNQPQHF. The CDR3, as DNA: TGTGCCAGCAGTCCCGGGACAGGGCTCGGGAGCAATCAGCCCCAGCATTTT. The full variable domain, with the rest looked up from reference TRBV25-1 and TRBJ1-5, is EADIYQTPRYLVIGTGKKITLECSQTMGHDKMYWYQQDPGMELHLIHYSYGVNSTEKGDLSSESTVSRIRTEHFPLTLESARPSHTSQYLCASSPGTGLGSNQPQHFGDGTRLSIL.

The chain carries TRBV5-1 and TRBJ2-3; 7 bases line up with TRBD1. Trimming cost V 3 bases and J 6 bases; bases outside gene matches: 10. CDR3 length: 15 residues. Germline CDR1 is SGHRS and CDR2 is YFSETQ. The CDR3 DNA reads TGCGCCAGCAGCTGGGACAGTGGCTCATCCGATACGCAGTATTTT. Amino acids: CASSWDSGSSDTQYF.

This clone occurred once. The V call is TRBV5-5, the J call TRBJ1-5, with a possible D match to TRBD1 (5 bases). Germline assignment: CDR1 SGHKS and CDR2 YYEKEE (reference sequence). V was pared by 4 bases and J by 2 bases, with 13 bases between. This CDR3 has 15 amino acids. Here the CDR3 DNA reads TGTGCCAGCAGCGCAGGGCCCGGAGGCAATCAGCCCCAGCATTTT. Amino acids: CASSAGPGGNQPQHF.

This clone was detected only once. The genes are TRBV5-6 and TRBJ2-1; 8 bases map to TRBD1. The ends lost 2 bases at V and 2 bases at J; junction bases unmatched: 3. Germline V gives CDR1 SGHDT, CDR2 YYEEEE. This CDR3 spans 15 amino acids. CDR3 sequence (DNA): TGTGCCAGCAGCTTTAGGGGACAGGCCTACAATGAGCAGTTCTTC. Translated: CASSFRGQAYNEQFF.

This sequence joins TRBV14 and TRBJ1-2; tentatively, D is TRBD1 (5 bases). The V and J ends lost 3 bases and 4 bases respectively, with 15 bases between them. CDR1 and CDR2 (germline): SGHDN, FVKESK. This CDR3 region has 15 residues. CDR3 residues: CASSHRGINGYGYTF. In nucleotides, the CDR3 is TGTGCCAGCAGCCACCGGGGGATAAACGGCTATGGCTACACCTTC.

The chain couples TRBV5-1 to TRBJ2-5; tentative D call: TRBD2 (5 bases). V was trimmed by 0 bases and J by 1 base, leaving 7 bases between them. CDR1 and CDR2 from the germline V gene are SGHRS and YFSETQ. The CDR3 runs 14 residues. CDR3 in DNA: TGCGCCAGCAGCTTGGGGGAGTTCCAAGAGACCCAGTACTTC. Its protein is CASSLGEFQETQYF.

This chain uses TRBV6-5 with TRBJ2-7, with 8 bases that match TRBD1. The CDR3 has 13 residues. Looked up from germline, CDR1 is MNHEY and CDR2 is SVGAGI. The J segment lost 3 bases and the V segment lost 6 bases, leaving 4 bases of the junction unmatched. In nucleotides, the CDR3 is TGTGCCAGCAGACCGGACAGGGACTACGAGCAGTACTTC. Encoded protein: CASRPDRDYEQYF.

This clone was counted a few times. V gene TRBV12-5 combines with J gene TRBJ2-7; possible D gene TRBD1, 5 bases. CDR3 size: 14 residues. Germline CDR1 reads LGHNT; CDR2 reads FRNRAP. Between the trimmed V and J ends, which lost 1 base and 6 bases, there was a span of 13 bases. In DNA form, the CDR3 reads TGTGCTAGTGGTTTGGACGTCAGGGTTGGCGAGCAGTACTTC. Protein sequence: CASGLDVRVGEQYF.

The J gene is TRBJ2-3, the V gene TRBV24-1; 7 bases align to TRBD1. The trim removed 3 bases at V and 1 base at J, leaving 3 bases unmatched. CDR1 and CDR2 from the germline V gene are KGHDR and SFDVKD. The CDR3 spans 15 residues. This CDR3 reads CATSDRDSGTDTQYF. CDR3 nucleotides: TGTGCCACCAGTGATCGGGACAGTGGCACAGATACGCAGTATTTT.

V and J are TRBV5-4 and TRBJ1-4; maybe TRBD1 (6 bases). This CDR3 comprises 16 residues. With 4 bases removed from V and 7 bases from J, the gap between germline ends came to 20 bases. Germline V lookup: CDR1 SGHNT, CDR2 YYREEE (reference sequence). The CDR3 region is CASSKKQGPVSEKLFF. CDR3 in DNA: TGTGCCAGCAGCAAAAAACAGGGCCCTGTGAGTGAAAAACTGTTTTTT.

The rearrangement links TRBV9 to TRBJ1-1; possible D gene TRBD1, 6 bases. This CDR3 is 15 amino acids long. V dropped 3 bases and J dropped 1 base, with 13 bases sitting between them. CDR1 and CDR2 from the germline V gene are SGDLS and YYNGEE. The CDR3 DNA reads TGTGCCAGCAGCGCGAGATCACAGGGGAACACTGAAGCTTTCTTT. Translating gives CASSARSQGNTEAFF.

V usage is TRBV4-2 and J usage is TRBJ1-1; D call uncertain. V shed 4 bases and J shed 0 bases, with 9 bases lying between them. Germline CDR1 LGHNA, CDR2 YNFKEQ. CDR3 size: 14 residues. The CDR3: CASSPQPMNTEAFF. CDR3 nucleotide sequence: TGTGCCAGCAGCCCACAGCCCATGAACACTGAAGCTTTCTTT.

V gene TRBV19 combines with J gene TRBJ2-7; the D gene is possibly TRBD1 (6 bases). Trimming shortened V by 2 bases and J by 2 bases, and 7 bases separated the two germline ends. The CDR3 extends over 13 amino acids. The V gene's germline CDR1 is LNHDA and CDR2 SQIVND (reference sequence). CDR3 in amino acids: CASSITGPYEQYF. In DNA form, the CDR3 reads TGTGCCAGTAGTATAACAGGGCCCTACGAGCAGTACTTC.

V is TRBV18 and J is TRBJ1-2; TRBD1 matches 8 bases. CDR3 size: 15 residues. Unmatched junction bases numbered 5, after V lost 2 bases and J lost 3 bases. CDR1 and CDR2 from the germline V gene are KGHSH and LQKENI. This chain's CDR3 is CASSPLGQGYYGYTF. Here the CDR3 DNA reads TGTGCCAGCTCACCATTAGGACAGGGCTACTATGGCTACACCTTC.

The chain links TRBV7-3 to TRBJ2-7, with D possibly matching TRBD1 (6 bases). The CDR3 totals 14 residues. From germline, CDR1 is SGHTA and CDR2 FQGTGA. The V and J ends lost 6 bases and 0 bases respectively, with 12 bases between them. CDR3 DNA sequence: TGTGCCAGCAGGCCCGACAGGAGCTCCTACGAGCAGTACTTC. It is translated as CASRPDRSSYEQYF.

The chain uses TRBV9 and TRBJ2-4; no clear D gene. The germline V and J ends were trimmed by 4 bases and 9 bases, with 8 bases remaining between them. This CDR3 region has 11 residues. Germline CDR1 is SGDLS and CDR2 is YYNGEE. The CDR3 protein is CASSPGGIQYF. CDR3 DNA: TGTGCCAGCAGCCCCGGCGGCATTCAGTACTTC. The entire variable domain, with the rest obtained from reference TRBV9 and TRBJ2-4, is as follows: DSGVTQTPKHLITATGQRVTLRCSPRSGDLSVYWYQQSLDQGLQFLIQYYNGEERAKGNILERFSAQQFPDLHSELNLSSLELGDSALYFCASSPGGIQYFGAGTRLSVL.

This clone came up a few times. The rearrangement links TRBV20-1 to TRBJ2-1; TRBD2 might be the D (5 bases). Trimming shortened V by 6 bases and J by 2 bases, and 5 bases separated the two germline ends. This CDR3 region has 11 residues. The V gene's germline CDR1 is DFQATT and CDR2 SNEGSKA (reference sequence). The chain's CDR3 is CSAGAYNEQFF. CDR3 DNA: TGCAGTGCGGGAGCCTACAATGAGCAGTTCTTC.